This T cell receptor beta chain comes out of a study of Graves' ophthalmopathy and Graves' hyperthyroidism. Amplification of TCR beta CDR3 regions used RNA transcripts. RT-PCR was first run with HTBI primers, then multiplex PCR in a second round. TCRdb re-analysed the multiplex PCR reads in MiXCR, keeping a single row per CDR3 protein. This table has hundreds of thousands of distinct CDR3 sequences, approximately 21% appearing once. V lost 0 bases, J lost 2 bases, and 3 bases stayed unmatched. The CDR3 runs 15 residues. CDR1 is SGHTA and CDR2 is FQGNSA in the germline V gene. The chain has TRBV7-2 and TRBJ2-7; 8 positions agree with TRBD1. The receptor's source is a woman between 18 and 30 years old with stable Graves' hyperthyroidism. The sequenced sample was peripheral blood. The chain's CDR3 is CASSLASGGAYEQYF. CDR3 bases: TGTGCCAGCAGCTTAGCATCAGGGGGCGCCTACGAGCAGTACTTC.